This entry lists 32 T cell receptor beta chains sequenced from one sample in a study of blood T cell repertoires in COVID-19. Repertoires were generated with immunoSEQ multiplex PCR, while TCRdb's copy carries only in-frame clones and drops some. Here the sample spans 250,000 to 300,000 clones, over 75% being singletons. Material: peripheral blood. The receptors originated from a woman aged 70 to 79 with acute or convalescent COVID-19.

The V and J genes are TRBV7-6 and TRBJ1-1; D possibly corresponds to TRBD1 (6 bases). This CDR3 comprises 16 residues. Germline V gene data show CDR1 as SGHVS and CDR2 as FNYEAQ. V lost 5 bases and J 4 bases, leaving 20 bases between the germline ends. The CDR3 nucleotides are TGTGCCAGCAGCCCCCTAAGGGGACATAGTAGCACTGAAGCTTTCTTT. Translation gives CASSPLRGHSSTEAFF. Complete variable domain (other parts from reference TRBV7-6 and TRBJ1-1): GAGVSQSPRYKVTKRGQDVALRCDPISGHVSLYWYRQALGQGPEFLTYFNYEAQQDKSGLPNDRFSAERPEGSISTLTIQRTEQRDSAMYRCASSPLRGHSSTEAFFGQGTRLTVV.

This chain connects TRBV6-5 to TRBJ1-1; 7 nucleotides align to TRBD1. The CDR3 consists of 15 residues. Unmatched junction bases numbered 4, after V lost 0 bases and J lost 3 bases. The V gene's germline CDR1 is MNHEY and CDR2 SVGAGI. CDR3 sequence: CASSYSEGADTEAFF. DNA for the CDR3: TGTGCCAGCAGTTACTCTGAGGGGGCGGACACTGAAGCTTTCTTT.

The chain has TRBV10-3 and TRBJ2-5; TRBD2 matches at 13 bases. The CDR3 is 13 residues long. In germline, CDR1 is ENHRY, CDR2 SYGVKD. Trimming at V came to 8 bases and at J to 4 bases, leaving 1 base not matched to a gene. The CDR3 sequence is CAIGLAGVETQYF. The DNA for the CDR3 is TGTGCCATCGGACTAGCGGGGGTAGAGACCCAGTACTTC.

The V gene is TRBV5-6, the J gene TRBJ1-1, with 7 positions matching TRBD1. Germline V gives CDR1 SGHDT, CDR2 YYEEEE. The CDR3 length is 16 residues. Germline trimming cut 0 bases from V and 3 bases from J; bases unmatched to any gene: 8. CDR3 amino acids: CASSLGDRALDTEAFF. The DNA for the CDR3 is TGTGCCAGCAGCTTGGGTGACAGGGCTCTAGACACTGAAGCTTTCTTT.

The chain combines TRBV3-1 (or the pseudogene TRBV3-2) with TRBJ2-5, with D perhaps TRBD2 (6 bases). V gave up 4 bases and J gave up 0 bases, with 12 bases separating them. CDR1 and CDR2 from the germline V gene are LGHDT and YNNKEL (reference sequence). The length of the CDR3 is 15 residues. The CDR3 loop reads CASSLPGLYQETQYF. The DNA for the CDR3 is TGTGCCAGCAGCCTCCCGGGACTGTACCAAGAGACCCAGTACTTC.

V is TRBV5-1 and J is TRBJ2-3; D is uncertain. Germline V gene sequence: CDR1 SGHRS, CDR2 YFSETQ. Trimming cost V 5 bases and J 1 base, with 17 bases left between them. The CDR3 totals 16 residues. CDR3 sequence: CASRPNPRGGTDTQYF. The CDR3 DNA follows: TGCGCCAGCAGGCCGAACCCAAGAGGAGGCACAGATACGCAGTATTTT.

This chain links TRBV6-5 with TRBJ1-6; 7 bases agree with TRBD1. The CDR3 covers 14 residues. The germline gives CDR1 MNHEY, CDR2 SVGAGI. The V segment lost 7 bases and the J segment 10 bases; nucleotides outside the gene matches: 10. For the CDR3, the DNA is TGTGCCAGCATACTTTACAACAGGGGATCACCCCTCCACTTT. Protein: CASILYNRGSPLHF.

The genes are TRBV3-1 (or the pseudogene TRBV3-2) and TRBJ1-5, with a weak D call TRBD1 (6 bases). Germline V lookup: CDR1 LGHDT, CDR2 YNNKEL (reference sequence). V was trimmed by 3 bases and J by 7 bases, leaving 13 bases between them. CDR3 length: 14 amino acids. The CDR3 region is CASSHTGWDQPQHF. The CDR3 DNA sequence: TGTGCCAGCAGCCATACAGGGTGGGACCAGCCCCAGCATTTT.

The CDR3 loop reads CASSRLAGAQETQYF. For the CDR3, the DNA is TGTGCCAGCAGCCGACTAGCGGGGGCTCAAGAGACCCAGTACTTC. This chain connects TRBV9 to TRBJ2-5; 12 bases are a match to TRBD2. This CDR3 spans 15 amino acids. Germline loops: CDR1 SGDLS, CDR2 YYNGEE. Germline trimming cut 4 bases from V and 2 bases from J; bases unmatched to any gene: 3.

This sequence joins TRBV5-1 and TRBJ2-6, with a weak D call TRBD2 (5 bases). The CDR3 extends over 15 amino acids. Trimming left V 7 bases short and J 0 bases short, with 11 bases between. Per germline, CDR1 SGHRS and CDR2 YFSETQ. CDR3 amino acids: CASSEGISGANVLTF. CDR3 sequence (DNA): TGCGCCAGCTCCGAGGGAATCTCTGGGGCCAACGTCCTGACTTTC.

The V gene is TRBV6-1, the J gene TRBJ1-5; possibly TRBD1 for D (5 bases). V gave up 2 bases and J gave up 6 bases, with 14 bases separating them. The germline CDR1 and CDR2 sequences are MNHNS and SASEGT. The CDR3 runs 15 residues. The CDR3, as DNA: TGTGCCAGCAGTGAACAGGGAGGTTTGGGTCAGCCCCAGCATTTT. Translated: CASSEQGGLGQPQHF.

As DNA, the CDR3 is TGTGCCAGCGGGACAGGATCCTACAATGAGCAGTTCTTC. Its translation: CASGTGSYNEQFF. The V and J genes are TRBV6-5 and TRBJ2-1; 8 bases agree with TRBD1. Germline CDR1 is MNHEY and CDR2 is SVGAGI. The CDR3 has 13 amino acids. The ends lost 8 bases at V and 1 base at J; junction bases unmatched: 1.

The rearrangement links TRBV4-1 to TRBJ1-4; D unresolved. V was shortened by 1 base and J by 8 bases, with 8 bases between the two germline ends. This CDR3 spans 13 amino acids. Germline assignment: CDR1 MGHRA and CDR2 YSYEKL. CDR3 DNA: TGCGCCAGCAGCCAAGGGCCCGCCGAAAAACTGTTTTTT. This codes for CASSQGPAEKLFF.

As regards this clone: Other DNA sequences of this sample code for an identical CDR3. As DNA, the CDR3 is TGTGCCAGCAGCTTAGGCGACAGGGCTTATGGCTACACCTTC. This codes for CASSLGDRAYGYTF. The rearrangement links TRBV7-9 to TRBJ1-2, with 7 bases fitting TRBD1. Germline lookup yields CDR1 SEHNR and CDR2 FQNEAQ (reference sequence). V was pared by 1 base and J by 5 bases, with 4 bases of the junction left unmatched. This CDR3 spans 14 amino acids.

A word on this clone: Other nucleotide sequences in the sample specify the same CDR3. The genes are TRBV18 and TRBJ2-2; D gene ambiguous. V was cut by 2 bases and J by 4 bases, with 8 bases left in between. The CDR3 loop spans 14 amino acids. Germline V gives CDR1 KGHSH, CDR2 LQKENI. CDR3: CASSPGQVTGELFF. The CDR3 region has the DNA TGTGCCAGCTCACCAGGGCAGGTCACCGGGGAGCTGTTTTTT. Based on the CDR3 plus reference TRBV18 and TRBJ2-2, the full variable domain is NAGVMQNPRHLVRRRGQEARLRCSPMKGHSHVYWYRQLPEEGLKFMVYLQKENIIDESGMPKERFSAEFPKEGPSILRIQQVVRGDSAAYFCASSPGQVTGELFFGEGSRLTVL.

This chain connects TRBV12-3 or TRBV12-4 to TRBJ1-2; 7 positions agree with TRBD1. The ends lost 6 bases at V and 7 bases at J; junction bases unmatched: 8. The CDR3 has 13 amino acids. Here the CDR3 DNA reads TGTGCCAGCAGGCTCGGACAGGAGGGTGGCTACACCTTC. This codes for CASRLGQEGGYTF.

The rearrangement links TRBV20-1 to TRBJ2-1; no clear D. With 6 bases removed from V and 9 bases from J, the gap between germline ends came to 12 bases. CDR1 and CDR2 (germline): DFQATT, SNEGSKA (reference sequence). This CDR3 has 11 residues. CDR3 DNA: TGCAGTGCCCGGAAAGGCGGTGAGCAGTTCTTC. It codes for CSARKGGEQFF.

The chain is built from TRBV30 and TRBJ1-5; D is unclear. The CDR3 spans 13 residues. Germline CDR1 and CDR2: GTSNPN and SVGIG (reference sequence). Trimming left V 1 base short and J 6 bases short, with 10 bases between. In DNA, the CDR3 is TGTGCCTGGAGTGAAGGGCTAGCTCAGCCCCAGCATTTT. Translated: CAWSEGLAQPQHF.

This clone has only a few counts. V is TRBV27 and J is TRBJ1-6; TRBD1 might be the D (5 bases). Germline-derived CDR1 and CDR2 are MNHEY and SMNVEV (reference sequence). The CDR3 contains 15 residues. V lost 5 bases and J 8 bases, leaving 16 bases between the germline ends. The CDR3 coding sequence is TGTGCCAGCAGTCCAGGGACTTCCCTCTATTCACCCCTCCACTTT. It encodes CASSPGTSLYSPLHF.

The CDR3 loop reads CASSTRTASVKVRPYEQYF. In DNA form, the CDR3 reads TGTGCCAGCAGCACTAGGACAGCGTCGGTAAAAGTTCGGCCCTACGAGCAGTACTTC. The V call is TRBV7-8, the J call TRBJ2-7; perhaps TRBD1 as D (6 bases). CDR1 and CDR2 (germline): SGHVS, FQNEAQ. The CDR3 consists of 19 residues. V lost 5 bases to trimming and J lost 2 bases, with 28 bases between them.

The chain employs TRBV9 and TRBJ2-3; perhaps TRBD2 as D (5 bases). Trimming shortened V by 4 bases and J by 4 bases, and 13 bases separated the two germline ends. Germline-derived CDR1 and CDR2 are SGDLS and YYNGEE. This CDR3 has 14 amino acids. The CDR3: CASSYDRTSDTQYF. CDR3 sequence (DNA): TGTGCCAGCAGCTACGACCGGACTTCAGATACGCAGTATTTT.

This clone has a handful of counts. The genes are TRBV3-1 (or the pseudogene TRBV3-2) and TRBJ2-5; D not resolved. The germline gives CDR1 LGHDT, CDR2 YNNKEL (reference sequence). The CDR3 consists of 17 residues. The V end lost 0 bases, the J end lost 2 bases, and 16 bases lay between the germline ends. CDR3 loop: CASSQDQERLNQETQYF. CDR3 coding DNA: TGTGCCAGCAGCCAAGACCAAGAGCGCCTGAATCAAGAGACCCAGTACTTC.

This clone was observed a single time. The chain joins TRBV7-2 to TRBJ1-1; D gene unclear. The V gene lost 2 bases and the J gene lost 11 bases, with 18 bases spanning the gap. This CDR3 spans 14 amino acids. Germline V gene sequence: CDR1 SGHTA, CDR2 FQGNSA. CDR3 nucleotide sequence: TGTGCCAGCAGCTTACGCTCATCTGGGCTGGCGGCTTTCTTT. It codes for CASSLRSSGLAAFF.

The chain carries TRBV7-3 and TRBJ2-3; 10 nucleotides line up with TRBD1. This CDR3 region has 16 residues. The V and J ends lost 5 bases and 0 bases, in that order; junction bases with no gene match: 5. Germline V gene sequence: CDR1 SGHTA, CDR2 FQGTGA. CDR3 coding DNA: TGTGCCAGCAGCGACAGGACAGGGGGAAGCACAGATACGCAGTATTTT. It yields the protein CASSDRTGGSTDTQYF.

The chain has TRBV11-2 and TRBJ1-4; 7 bases are a match to TRBD1. The CDR3 consists of 16 residues. Trimming cost V 6 bases and J 3 bases; bases outside gene matches: 10. Germline CDR1 reads SGHAT; CDR2 reads FQNNGV. As DNA, the CDR3 is TGTGCCAGCAGGTTATCAGGGGGATTTCCTAATGAAAAACTGTTTTTT. Its translation: CASRLSGGFPNEKLFF.

The CDR3 sequence: CASRPQGAREKLFF. CDR3 in DNA: TGTGCCAGCAGGCCACAGGGGGCCCGTGAAAAACTGTTTTTT. The gene calls are TRBV6-5 and TRBJ1-4; 9 bases map to TRBD1. This CDR3 has 14 amino acids. J gave up 7 bases and V 6 bases, and 6 bases lay outside the gene matches. Germline CDR1 reads MNHEY; CDR2 reads SVGAGI.

The chain is built from TRBV5-4 and TRBJ1-1; TRBD1 aligns across 11 bases. V was pared by 3 bases and J by 3 bases, with 7 bases of the junction left unmatched. The CDR3 has 16 residues. Germline V lookup: CDR1 SGHNT, CDR2 YYREEE (reference sequence). The DNA of the CDR3 is TGTGCCAGCAGCTGGACAGGGGGCGGGCAGCACACTGAAGCTTTCTTT. It translates to CASSWTGGGQHTEAFF.

This clone came up a few times. The V gene is TRBV3-1 (or the pseudogene TRBV3-2), the J gene TRBJ1-6, with D possibly TRBD1 on 6 matching bases. V lost 1 base and J 10 bases, leaving 8 bases between the germline ends. Germline CDR1 and CDR2: LGHDT and YNNKEL (reference sequence). The CDR3 extends over 13 amino acids. Here the CDR3 DNA reads TGTGCCAGCAGCCAAGGGGGGCACTCACCCCTCCACTTT. Translated, it gives CASSQGGHSPLHF.

The chain employs TRBV5-1 and TRBJ2-1, with D hard to call. The CDR3 totals 14 residues. V lost 4 bases, J lost 0 bases, and 8 bases lay in between. Germline CDR1 SGHRS, CDR2 YFSETQ. Here the CDR3 reads CASSPPSSYNEQFF. DNA of the CDR3: TGCGCCAGCAGCCCGCCTAGCTCCTACAATGAGCAGTTCTTC.

The chain carries TRBV19 and TRBJ1-2; possibly TRBD1 for D (6 bases). Deletions cut 3 bases from V and 4 bases from J, with 15 bases between. Germline CDR1 LNHDA, CDR2 SQIVND (reference sequence). This CDR3 has 15 amino acids. This CDR3 reads CASSIPTTGSYGYTF. Here the CDR3 DNA reads TGTGCCAGTAGTATCCCCACAACAGGGTCCTATGGCTACACCTTC.

The V call is TRBV27, the J call TRBJ1-2; 7 bases are a match to TRBD1. This CDR3 is built from 12 residues. Germline CDR1 is MNHEY and CDR2 is SMNVEV (reference sequence). V dropped 6 bases and J dropped 8; count of bases not matched to a gene: 6. This chain's CDR3 is CASRRQGAGYTF. In DNA, the CDR3 is TGTGCCAGCAGGAGACAGGGTGCCGGCTACACCTTC.

V and J are TRBV5-6 and TRBJ2-1; D gene uncertain. The germline V gene has CDR1 SGHDT and CDR2 YYEEEE. Trimming took 1 base from V and 7 from J, leaving 9 bases between them. The CDR3 spans 13 residues. CDR3 in amino acids: CASSLRSPNEQFF. The CDR3 DNA reads TGTGCCAGCAGCTTGCGGTCGCCTAATGAGCAGTTCTTC.